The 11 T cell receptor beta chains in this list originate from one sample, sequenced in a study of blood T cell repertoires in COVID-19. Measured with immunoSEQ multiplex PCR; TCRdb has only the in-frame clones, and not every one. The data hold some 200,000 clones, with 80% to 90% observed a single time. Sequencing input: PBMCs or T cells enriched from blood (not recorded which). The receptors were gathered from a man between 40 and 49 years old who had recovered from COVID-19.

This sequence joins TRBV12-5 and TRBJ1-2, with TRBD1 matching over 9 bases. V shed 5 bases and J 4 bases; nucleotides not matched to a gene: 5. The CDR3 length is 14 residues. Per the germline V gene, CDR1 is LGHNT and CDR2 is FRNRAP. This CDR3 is CASGEPTGGYGYTF. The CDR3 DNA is TGTGCTAGTGGTGAACCGACAGGGGGCTATGGCTACACCTTC.

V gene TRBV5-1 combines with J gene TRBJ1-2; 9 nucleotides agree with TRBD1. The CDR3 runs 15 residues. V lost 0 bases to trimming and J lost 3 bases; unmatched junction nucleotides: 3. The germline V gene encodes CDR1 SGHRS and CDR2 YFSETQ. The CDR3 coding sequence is TGCGCCAGCAGCTTGGCGTGGACAGGGGACTATGGCTACACCTTC. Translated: CASSLAWTGDYGYTF.

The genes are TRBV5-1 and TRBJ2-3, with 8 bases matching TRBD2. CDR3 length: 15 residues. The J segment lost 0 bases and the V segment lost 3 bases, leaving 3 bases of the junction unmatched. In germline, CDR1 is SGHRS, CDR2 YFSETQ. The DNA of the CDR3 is TGCGCCAGCAGCTACAGCGGGGGTAGCACAGATACGCAGTATTTT. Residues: CASSYSGGSTDTQYF.

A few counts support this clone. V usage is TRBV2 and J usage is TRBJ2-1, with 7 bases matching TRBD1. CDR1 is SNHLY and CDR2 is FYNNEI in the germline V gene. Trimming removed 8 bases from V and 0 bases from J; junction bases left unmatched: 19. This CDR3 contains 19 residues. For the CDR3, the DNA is TGTGCCAGCGTCCCTAGGATTGGACAGGACATTTTCTCCTACAATGAGCAGTTCTTC. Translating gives CASVPRIGQDIFSYNEQFF. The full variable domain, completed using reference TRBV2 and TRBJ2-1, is EPEVTQTPSHQVTQMGQEVILRCVPISNHLYFYWYRQILGQKVEFLVSFYNNEISEKSEIFDDQFSVERPDGSNFTLKIRSTKLEDSAMYFCASVPRIGQDIFSYNEQFFGPGTRLTVL.

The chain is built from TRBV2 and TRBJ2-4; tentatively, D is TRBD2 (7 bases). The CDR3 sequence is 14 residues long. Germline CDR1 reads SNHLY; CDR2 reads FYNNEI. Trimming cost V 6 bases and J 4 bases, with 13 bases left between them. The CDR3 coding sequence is TGTGCCAGCAGCCACAGCGGGACAAAAAACATTCAGTACTTC. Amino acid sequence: CASSHSGTKNIQYF.

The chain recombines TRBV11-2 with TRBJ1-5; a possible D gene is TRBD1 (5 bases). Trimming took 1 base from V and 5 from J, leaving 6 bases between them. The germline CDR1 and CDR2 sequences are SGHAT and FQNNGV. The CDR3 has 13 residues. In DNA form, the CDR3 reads TGTGCCAGCAGCTTAGGGGGCCATCAGCCCCAGCATTTT. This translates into CASSLGGHQPQHF.

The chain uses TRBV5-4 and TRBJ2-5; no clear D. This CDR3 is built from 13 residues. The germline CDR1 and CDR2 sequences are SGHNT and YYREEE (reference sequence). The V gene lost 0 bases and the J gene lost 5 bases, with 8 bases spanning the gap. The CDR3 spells CASSLAGPETQYF. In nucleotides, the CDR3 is TGTGCCAGCAGCTTGGCCGGTCCCGAGACCCAGTACTTC.

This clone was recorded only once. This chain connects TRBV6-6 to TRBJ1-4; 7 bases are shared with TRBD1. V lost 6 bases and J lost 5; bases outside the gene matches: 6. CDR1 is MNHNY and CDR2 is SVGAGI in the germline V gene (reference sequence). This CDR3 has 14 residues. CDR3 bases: TGTGCCAGCAGCCAGGGACAGCTAAATGAAAAACTGTTTTTT. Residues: CASSQGQLNEKLFF.

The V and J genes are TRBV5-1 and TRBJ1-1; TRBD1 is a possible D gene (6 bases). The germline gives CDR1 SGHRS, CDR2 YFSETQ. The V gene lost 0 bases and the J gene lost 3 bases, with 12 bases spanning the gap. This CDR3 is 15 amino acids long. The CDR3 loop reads CASSLGDNGDTEAFF. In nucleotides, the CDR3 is TGCGCCAGCAGCTTGGGGGACAATGGAGACACTGAAGCTTTCTTT.

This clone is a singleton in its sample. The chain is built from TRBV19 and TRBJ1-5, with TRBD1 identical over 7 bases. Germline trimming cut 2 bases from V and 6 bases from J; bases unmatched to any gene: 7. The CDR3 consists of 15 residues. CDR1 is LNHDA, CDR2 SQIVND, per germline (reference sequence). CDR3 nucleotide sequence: TGTGCCAGTAGTATATCAGGGGGTAACCGTCAGCCCCAGCATTTT. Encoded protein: CASSISGGNRQPQHF.

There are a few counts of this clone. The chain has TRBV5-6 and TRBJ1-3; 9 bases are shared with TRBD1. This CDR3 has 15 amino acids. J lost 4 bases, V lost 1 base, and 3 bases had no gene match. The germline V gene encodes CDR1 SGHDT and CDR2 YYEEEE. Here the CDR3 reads CASSLNRGLGNTIYF. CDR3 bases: TGTGCCAGCAGCTTGAACAGGGGGCTAGGAAACACCATATATTTT.